This T cell receptor (beta chain) was observed in a study of post-analysis software for immune sequencing data. Study at large: The disease courses covered relapsing-remitting, secondary progressive and progressive-relapsing multiple sclerosis.

The CDR3 sequence is 15 residues long. Per germline, CDR1 MGHRA and CDR2 YSYEKL. Trimming removed 2 bases from V and 1 base from J, with 12 bases in between. cDNA libraries of TCR beta carried unique molecular identifiers. Input populations of roughly 1 to 10 million T cells gave rise to approximately 500,000 cDNA molecules. MiXCR was run by TCRdb on the PCR reads, yielding one entry per CDR3 protein. The data contain roughly 400,000 distinct CDR3 sequences, 35% to 45% of them singletons. In its sample, this clonotype was seen a few times. Its target is not known. Findings and caveats of the study: Those with multiple sclerosis, the patient group, showed significantly lower normalized Chao1 diversity than controls. With F measure, samples from one preparation batch clustered together strongly. Five TRBV segments, TRBV5-6, TRBV5-1 and TRBV20-1 among them, were found more frequent in patients than controls.

The rearrangement joins TRBV4-1 to TRBJ2-7, with D perhaps TRBD2 (5 bases). The sequencing input was blood. This clonotype was obtained from a girl aged 2 to 10 with multiple sclerosis. The CDR3 sequence is CASSQLRTGSYEQYF. The CDR3 DNA follows: TGCGCCAGCAGCCAACTTCGTACGGGATCCTACGAGCAGTACTTC.